The 27 T cell receptor beta chains below all came from one sample that was sequenced in a study of T cell responses to AZD1222 COVID-19 vaccine. Assay: immunoSEQ multiplex PCR; the TCRdb copy retains only in-frame clones and omits some. Among roughly 150,000 clones listed, about 90% were seen once. The sequencing here drew on peripheral blood, taken on day 0 of AZD1222 vaccination. All receptors derive from an adult in good health.

The rearrangement uses TRBV5-5 and TRBJ2-1; 8 bases are shared with TRBD2. CDR3 size: 14 residues. The germline CDR1 and CDR2 sequences are SGHKS and YYEKEE (reference sequence). V lost 0 bases, J lost 12 bases, and 8 bases stayed unmatched. The CDR3 nucleotides are TGTGCCAGCAGCTTGGTGGCGGGAGGAATCCCGCAGTTCTTC. This encodes CASSLVAGGIPQFF. Combining the CDR3 with reference TRBV5-5 and TRBJ2-1 gives the whole variable domain DAGVTQSPTHLIKTRGQQVTLRCSPISGHKSVSWYQQVLGQGPQFIFQYYEKEERGRGNFPDRFSARQFPNYSSELNVNALLLGDSALYLCASSLVAGGIPQFFGPGTRLTVL.

The chain uses TRBV6-4 and TRBJ2-2; D is perhaps TRBD1 or TRBD2 (5 bases each). Germline V CDR1 and CDR2: MRHNA, SNTAGT. The CDR3 contains 14 residues. V was trimmed by 4 bases and J by 6 bases, leaving 12 bases between them. CDR3 coding DNA: TGTGCCAGCAGTGGGGACCCGGCCGCCGGGGAGCTGTTTTTT. Translation gives CASSGDPAAGELFF.

The J gene is TRBJ2-1, the V gene TRBV7-2, with 8 bases lining up with TRBD1. Germline V gene sequence: CDR1 SGHTA, CDR2 FQGNSA. The CDR3 totals 15 residues. Trimming cost V 8 bases and J 7 bases; bases outside gene matches: 13. CDR3 sequence: CASRVMGQVNNEQFF. The CDR3, as DNA: TGTGCCAGCCGAGTCATGGGACAGGTCAATAATGAGCAGTTCTTC.

The V and J genes are TRBV24-1 and TRBJ1-4; D remains ambiguous. The germline V gene encodes CDR1 KGHDR and CDR2 SFDVKD. V was pared by 4 bases and J by 7 bases, with 15 bases between. The CDR3 extends over 15 amino acids. Here the CDR3 DNA reads TGTGCCACCAGTGACTCCCGGGTGGAAGGTGAAAAACTGTTTTTT. This sequence encodes CATSDSRVEGEKLFF.

A few counts support this clone. The chain is built from TRBV24-1 and TRBJ2-5; no definite D call. The germline V and J ends were trimmed by 1 base and 3 bases, with 2 bases remaining between them. CDR1 and CDR2 from the germline V gene are KGHDR and SFDVKD. CDR3 size: 12 residues. DNA of the CDR3: TGTGCCACCAGTGATTTTAAAGAGACCCAGTACTTC. This sequence encodes CATSDFKETQYF.

The rearrangement links TRBV6-6 to TRBJ1-1; D may be TRBD1 (5 bases). Germline lookup yields CDR1 MNHNY and CDR2 SVGAGI (reference sequence). V lost 2 bases, J lost 5 bases, and 9 bases lay in between. The CDR3 has 13 residues. The CDR3 protein is CASSYGAETEAFF. The DNA of the CDR3 is TGTGCCAGCAGTTACGGGGCAGAAACTGAAGCTTTCTTT.

V gene TRBV5-1 combines with J gene TRBJ2-1; TRBD2 is a possible D gene (5 bases). This CDR3 is built from 12 residues. The V gene's germline CDR1 is SGHRS and CDR2 YFSETQ. Between the trimmed V and J ends, which lost 0 bases and 10 bases, there was a span of 8 bases. CDR3 nucleotide sequence: TGCGCCAGCAGCTTGGAAGGCGGGGAGCAGTTCTTC. Translating gives CASSLEGGEQFF.

The chain is built from TRBV6-1 and TRBJ1-5; 10 nucleotides match TRBD1. The CDR3 spans 16 residues. Germline V CDR1 and CDR2: MNHNS, SASEGT. The V and J ends lost 5 bases and 4 bases, in that order; junction bases with no gene match: 8. The CDR3 protein is CASSKGQGVGNQPQHF. The CDR3 region has the DNA TGTGCCAGCAGTAAAGGACAGGGGGTCGGAAATCAGCCCCAGCATTTT.

As DNA, the CDR3 is TGTGCCTGGAGTCCGACCCCCCTCAGGAGTAATGAGCAGTTCTTC. Its protein is CAWSPTPLRSNEQFF. The chain carries TRBV30 and TRBJ2-1; no firm D call. Germline CDR1 reads GTSNPN; CDR2 reads SVGIG (reference sequence). V lost 2 bases and J lost 7, with 18 bases in between. The CDR3 has 15 residues.

V is TRBV2 and J is TRBJ2-5; D gene uncertain. Germline CDR1 is SNHLY and CDR2 is FYNNEI. The ends were cut back, 6 bases at V and 2 bases at J, with 19 bases in the middle. This CDR3 contains 16 residues. The chain's CDR3 is CASSVVSRSYQETQYF. The CDR3 DNA is TGTGCCAGCAGCGTAGTCTCCAGGTCTTATCAAGAGACCCAGTACTTC.

V is TRBV18 and J is TRBJ2-1; D is ambiguous. The CDR3 has 16 amino acids. Between the trimmed V and J ends, which lost 0 bases and 0 bases, there was a span of 9 bases. Germline CDR1 KGHSH, CDR2 LQKENI. The CDR3 bases are TGTGCCAGCTCACCACCGGTACTGAGCTCCTACAATGAGCAGTTCTTC. It codes for CASSPPVLSSYNEQFF.

The rearrangement links TRBV29-1 to TRBJ2-1; 10 bases fit TRBD1. Unmatched junction bases numbered 9, after V lost 5 bases and J lost 8 bases. Germline V CDR1 and CDR2: SQVTM, ANQGSEA. CDR3 length equals 14 residues. The CDR3 is CSVPRVDRGHEQFF. CDR3 DNA sequence: TGCAGCGTTCCTAGGGTCGACAGGGGGCATGAGCAGTTCTTC.

The V call is TRBV19, the J call TRBJ2-2; 10 nucleotides match TRBD2. The germline V gene has CDR1 LNHDA and CDR2 SQIVND (reference sequence). Trimming at V came to 6 bases and at J to 7 bases, leaving 8 bases not matched to a gene. This CDR3 spans 15 amino acids. The CDR3 DNA sequence: TGTGCCAGTAGACAGGGGACTAGCGATTACGGGGAGCTGTTTTTT. Amino acids: CASRQGTSDYGELFF.

The chain employs TRBV15 and TRBJ1-1; D is uncertain. This CDR3 has 16 amino acids. The V end was cut by 0 bases, the J end by 0 bases, with 11 bases between. Germline V gene lookup returns CDR1 LNHNV and CDR2 YYDKDF (reference sequence). The CDR3 region is CATSRDRYALNTEAFF. The CDR3, as DNA: TGTGCCACCAGCAGAGATCGATACGCCTTGAACACTGAAGCTTTCTTT.

The chain joins TRBV5-6 to TRBJ2-1; 11 bases fit TRBD1. The germline V gene has CDR1 SGHDT and CDR2 YYEEEE. V gave up 1 base and J gave up 6 bases; unmatched junction bases: 9. The CDR3 is made up of 17 amino acids. The CDR3: CASSLSQPGQGVNEQFF. The CDR3 DNA follows: TGTGCCAGCAGCTTGTCACAACCGGGACAGGGGGTCAATGAGCAGTTCTTC.

The V gene is TRBV5-4, the J gene TRBJ2-7, with no clear D. Trimming shortened V by 3 bases and J by 1 base, and 14 bases separated the two germline ends. This CDR3 comprises 15 residues. Germline CDR1 and CDR2: SGHNT and YYREEE (reference sequence). CDR3 coding DNA: TGTGCCAGCAGCTGGCCGACAAAACCTTCCTACGAGCAGTACTTC. Protein: CASSWPTKPSYEQYF.

V gene TRBV5-1 combines with J gene TRBJ1-1, with TRBD1 identical over 7 bases. The germline CDR1 and CDR2 sequences are SGHRS and YFSETQ. The V and J ends lost 0 bases and 11 bases, in that order; junction bases with no gene match: 4. This CDR3 region has 12 residues. The CDR3, as DNA: TGCGCCAGCAGCTTGGGGGGACAGTCGGCTTTCTTT. Translated, it gives CASSLGGQSAFF.

The gene calls are TRBV11-2 and TRBJ2-7, with TRBD2 matching 8 bases. With 1 base clipped from V and 7 bases from J, the junction kept 18 bases outside the gene matches. Germline CDR1 is SGHAT and CDR2 is FQNNGV. The CDR3 spans 18 residues. The CDR3 sequence is CASSLVGGWSGGQYEQYF. The CDR3 DNA follows: TGTGCCAGCAGCTTAGTGGGTGGATGGTCGGGGGGGCAGTATGAGCAGTACTTC.

V usage is TRBV5-4 and J usage is TRBJ2-7, with D perhaps matching TRBD1 or TRBD2 (5 bases each). With 1 base removed from V and 0 bases from J, the gap between germline ends came to 11 bases. The V gene's germline CDR1 is SGHNT and CDR2 YYREEE (reference sequence). CDR3 length: 15 residues. In DNA, the CDR3 is TGTGCCAGCAGCTTGCCAGGGACGGTCTCCTACGAGCAGTACTTC. This codes for CASSLPGTVSYEQYF.

The sample holds one count of this clone. This chain connects TRBV9 to TRBJ2-6; maybe TRBD1 (6 bases). The CDR3 contains 19 residues. Germline-derived CDR1 and CDR2 are SGDLS and YYNGEE. With 3 bases removed from V and 0 bases from J, the gap between germline ends came to 19 bases. The CDR3 nucleotides are TGTGCCAGCAGCGCGATACCTCAGGGGAAGGGCTCTGGGGCCAACGTCCTGACTTTC. Translation gives CASSAIPQGKGSGANVLTF.

This chain connects TRBV11-3 to TRBJ2-7, with D perhaps TRBD2 (6 bases). Germline assignment: CDR1 SGHNT and CDR2 YENEEA. The V end lost 3 bases, the J end lost 8 bases, and 11 bases lay between the germline ends. There are 12 residues in the CDR3. The CDR3 here is CASSLGAGQQYF. The CDR3 region has the DNA TGTGCCAGCAGCTTGGGCGCGGGGCAGCAGTACTTC. Variable domain in full (rest from reference TRBV11-3 and TRBJ2-7): EAGVVQSPRYKIIEKKQPVAFWCNPISGHNTLYWYLQNLGQGPELLIRYENEEAVDDSQLPKDRFSAERLKGVDSTLKIQPAELGDSAVYLCASSLGAGQQYFGPGTRLTVT.

The genes are TRBV5-6 and TRBJ1-5; D is undetermined. In germline, CDR1 is SGHDT, CDR2 YYEEEE. The germline V and J ends were trimmed by 1 base and 1 base, with 3 bases remaining between them. The CDR3 is 13 amino acids. The DNA for the CDR3 is TGTGCCAGCAGCTTGTCCAGCAATCAGCCCCAGCATTTT. Amino acid sequence: CASSLSSNQPQHF. The full variable domain, with the rest looked up from reference TRBV5-6 and TRBJ1-5, is DAGVTQSPTHLIKTRGQQVTLRCSPKSGHDTVSWYQQALGQGPQFIFQYYEEEERQRGNFPDRFSGHQFPNYSSELNVNALLLGDSALYLCASSLSSNQPQHFGDGTRLSIL.

The chain links TRBV6-5 to TRBJ1-1; D is unresolved. The CDR3 runs 14 residues. Trimming shortened V by 3 bases and J by 4 bases, and 12 bases separated the two germline ends. Germline lookup yields CDR1 MNHEY and CDR2 SVGAGI. The CDR3 DNA is TGTGCCAGCAGTTATGAGGCAGTAGGCACTGAAGCTTTCTTT. This codes for CASSYEAVGTEAFF.

This clone was counted only a few times. The chain couples TRBV6-1 to TRBJ2-7; D may be TRBD1 (5 bases). V gave up 3 bases and J gave up 0 bases, with 6 bases separating them. The germline CDR1 and CDR2 sequences are MNHNS and SASEGT. This CDR3 comprises 13 residues. The CDR3 protein is CASSDRGSYEQYF. In DNA form, the CDR3 reads TGTGCCAGCAGTGATAGGGGCTCCTACGAGCAGTACTTC.

The count of this clone is one. J is TRBJ2-7 and V is TRBV6-6; 7 bases line up with TRBD1. The junction had 17 bases not matched to a gene; V was cut back by 10 bases and J by 5 bases. Germline CDR1 reads MNHNY; CDR2 reads SVGAGI (reference sequence). The CDR3 totals 15 residues. For the CDR3, the DNA is TGTGCCACCCGAGGGGTCCAAGGGGGCGGCCACGAGCAGTACTTC. This translates into CATRGVQGGGHEQYF.

This chain uses TRBV5-1 with TRBJ1-2; D uncertain. Trimming left V 1 base short and J 8 bases short, with 15 bases between. This CDR3 is built from 14 residues. Germline V gives CDR1 SGHRS, CDR2 YFSETQ. The CDR3 protein is CASSLLSDPRGYTF. The CDR3 nucleotides read TGCGCCAGCAGCTTGCTCTCGGACCCCCGGGGCTACACCTTC. The full variable domain, its missing parts supplied by reference TRBV5-1 and TRBJ1-2, is KAGVTQTPRYLIKTRGQQVTLSCSPISGHRSVSWYQQTPGQGLQFLFEYFSETQRNKGNFPGRFSGRQFSNSRSEMNVSTLELGDSALYLCASSLLSDPRGYTFGSGTRLTVV.

The rearrangement links TRBV28 to TRBJ2-7; 7 nucleotides line up with TRBD1. CDR1 MDHEN and CDR2 SYDVKM come from the germline V gene. V shed 2 bases and J 0 bases; nucleotides not matched to a gene: 4. CDR3 length equals 15 residues. The CDR3, as DNA: TGTGCCAGCAGTTTAGGGGGACAGAGCTCCTACGAGCAGTACTTC. This codes for CASSLGGQSSYEQYF.